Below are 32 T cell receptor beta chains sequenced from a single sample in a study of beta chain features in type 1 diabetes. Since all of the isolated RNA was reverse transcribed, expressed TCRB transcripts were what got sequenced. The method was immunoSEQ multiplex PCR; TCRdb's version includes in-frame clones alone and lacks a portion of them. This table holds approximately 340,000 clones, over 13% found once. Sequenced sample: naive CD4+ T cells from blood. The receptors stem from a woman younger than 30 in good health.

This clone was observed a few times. CDR3 region: CASSLGTSGTLKQFF. CDR3 nucleotide sequence: TGTGCCAGCAGCCTCGGGACTAGCGGAACACTAAAGCAGTTCTTC. This rearrangement joins TRBV7-2 to TRBJ2-1, with 11 bases identical to TRBD2. The germline V gene has CDR1 SGHTA and CDR2 FQGNSA. After removal of 5 bases from V and 11 bases from J, the junction contained 11 bases not matched to a gene. The CDR3 loop spans 15 amino acids. The full variable domain, completed using reference TRBV7-2 and TRBJ2-1, is GAGVSQSPSNKVTEKGKDVELRCDPISGHTALYWYRQSLGQGLEFLIYFQGNSAPDKSGLPSDRFSAERTGGSVSTLTIQRTQQEDSAVYLCASSLGTSGTLKQFFGPGTRLTVL.

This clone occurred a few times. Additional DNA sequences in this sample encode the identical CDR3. The CDR3 sequence is CASSPRQGRETQYF. In DNA form, the CDR3 reads TGTGCCAGCTCACCACGACAGGGGAGAGAGACCCAGTACTTC. This chain connects TRBV18 to TRBJ2-5; TRBD1 agrees at 8 bases. Germline lookup yields CDR1 KGHSH and CDR2 LQKENI. This CDR3 has 14 amino acids. V trimming: 1 base; J trimming: 4 bases; junction bases outside the gene matches: 2. The variable domain in full, completed from reference TRBV18 and TRBJ2-5, reads NAGVMQNPRHLVRRRGQEARLRCSPMKGHSHVYWYRQLPEEGLKFMVYLQKENIIDESGMPKERFSAEFPKEGPSILRIQQVVRGDSAAYFCASSPRQGRETQYFGPGTRLLVL.

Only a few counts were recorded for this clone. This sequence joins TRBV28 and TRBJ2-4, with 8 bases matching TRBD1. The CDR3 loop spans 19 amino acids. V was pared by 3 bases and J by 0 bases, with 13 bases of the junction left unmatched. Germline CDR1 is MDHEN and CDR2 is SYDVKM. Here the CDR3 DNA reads TGTGCCAGCAGTTTTTTCAGGGGGACAGGTACTCTAGCCAAAAACATTCAGTACTTC. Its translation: CASSFFRGTGTLAKNIQYF.

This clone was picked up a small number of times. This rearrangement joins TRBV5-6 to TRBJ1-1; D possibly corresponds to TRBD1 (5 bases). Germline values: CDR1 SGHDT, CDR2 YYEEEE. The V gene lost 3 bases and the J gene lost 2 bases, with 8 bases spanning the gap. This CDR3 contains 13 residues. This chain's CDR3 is CASSSGENTEAFF. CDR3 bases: TGTGCCAGCAGCTCGGGGGAAAACACTGAAGCTTTCTTT.

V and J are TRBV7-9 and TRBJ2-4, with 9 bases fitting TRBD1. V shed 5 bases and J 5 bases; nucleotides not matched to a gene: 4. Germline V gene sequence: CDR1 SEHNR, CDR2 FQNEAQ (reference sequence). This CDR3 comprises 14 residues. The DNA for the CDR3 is TGTGCCAGCAGCCAGGGACAGGGCCAAAACATTCAGTACTTC. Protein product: CASSQGQGQNIQYF.

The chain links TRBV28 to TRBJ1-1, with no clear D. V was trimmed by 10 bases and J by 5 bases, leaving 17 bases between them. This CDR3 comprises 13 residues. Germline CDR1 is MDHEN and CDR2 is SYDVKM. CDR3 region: CATLYGDWTEAFF. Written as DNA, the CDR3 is TGTGCCACCCTATACGGGGATTGGACTGAAGCTTTCTTT.

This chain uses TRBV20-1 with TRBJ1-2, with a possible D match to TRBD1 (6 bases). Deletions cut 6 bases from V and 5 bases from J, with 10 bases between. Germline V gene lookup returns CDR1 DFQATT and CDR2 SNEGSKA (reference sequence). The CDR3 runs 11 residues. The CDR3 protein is CSAVRGYGYTF. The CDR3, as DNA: TGCAGTGCGGTTAGGGGGTATGGCTACACCTTC.

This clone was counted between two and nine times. The CDR3 sequence: CASSLRTSGNEQFF. CDR3 coding DNA: TGTGCCAGCAGCCTCCGGACTAGTGGCAATGAGCAGTTCTTC. The chain links TRBV9 to TRBJ2-1, with 7 bases lining up with TRBD2. V shed 4 bases, J shed 6 bases, and the junction held 7 bases outside the gene matches. The CDR3 extends over 14 amino acids. The germline gives CDR1 SGDLS, CDR2 YYNGEE.

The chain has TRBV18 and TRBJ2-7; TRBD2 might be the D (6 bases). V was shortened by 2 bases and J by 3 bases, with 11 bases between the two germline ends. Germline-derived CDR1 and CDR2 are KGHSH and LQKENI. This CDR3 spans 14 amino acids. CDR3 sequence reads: CASSPVPEGYEQYF. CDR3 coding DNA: TGTGCCAGCTCACCAGTGCCGGAGGGCTACGAGCAGTACTTC.

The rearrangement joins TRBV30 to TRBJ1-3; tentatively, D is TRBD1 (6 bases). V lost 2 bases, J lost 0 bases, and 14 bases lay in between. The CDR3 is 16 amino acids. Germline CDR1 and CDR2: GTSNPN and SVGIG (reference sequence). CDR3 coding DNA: TGTGCCTGGAGTTGGACAGCACCCTTCTCTGGAAACACCATATATTTT. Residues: CAWSWTAPFSGNTIYF.

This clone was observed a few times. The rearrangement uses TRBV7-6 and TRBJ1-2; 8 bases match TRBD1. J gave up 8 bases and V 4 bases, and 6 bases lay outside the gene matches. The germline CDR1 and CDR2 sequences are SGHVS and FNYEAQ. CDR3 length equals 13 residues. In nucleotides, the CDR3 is TGTGCCAGCAGCTCATCGACAGGGGACGGCTACACCTTC. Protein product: CASSSSTGDGYTF.

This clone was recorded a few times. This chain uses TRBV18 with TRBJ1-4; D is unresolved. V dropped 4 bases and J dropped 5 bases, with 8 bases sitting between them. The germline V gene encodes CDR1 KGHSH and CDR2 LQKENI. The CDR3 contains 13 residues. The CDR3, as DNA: TGTGCCAGCTCACGAGGGCGAAATGAAAAACTGTTTTTT. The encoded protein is CASSRGRNEKLFF.

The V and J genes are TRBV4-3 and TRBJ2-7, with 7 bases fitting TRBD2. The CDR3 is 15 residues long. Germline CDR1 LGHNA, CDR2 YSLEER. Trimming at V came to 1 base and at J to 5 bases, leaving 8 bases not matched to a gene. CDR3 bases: TGCGCCAGCAGCCAAGGGGCCGGGAGGTTCAACGAGCAGTACTTC. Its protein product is CASSQGAGRFNEQYF.

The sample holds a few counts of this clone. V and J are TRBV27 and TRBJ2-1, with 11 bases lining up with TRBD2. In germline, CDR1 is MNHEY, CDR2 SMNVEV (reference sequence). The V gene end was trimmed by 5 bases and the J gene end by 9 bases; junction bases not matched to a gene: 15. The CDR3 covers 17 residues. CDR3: CASSQRPGLAAQGEQFF. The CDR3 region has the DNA TGTGCCAGCAGTCAAAGACCGGGACTAGCGGCCCAGGGTGAGCAGTTCTTC.

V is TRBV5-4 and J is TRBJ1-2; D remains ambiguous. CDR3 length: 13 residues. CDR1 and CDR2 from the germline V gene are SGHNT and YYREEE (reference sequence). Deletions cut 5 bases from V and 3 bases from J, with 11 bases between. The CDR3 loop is CASSRAGHYGYTF. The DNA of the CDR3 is TGTGCCAGCAGTCGGGCGGGCCACTATGGCTACACCTTC.

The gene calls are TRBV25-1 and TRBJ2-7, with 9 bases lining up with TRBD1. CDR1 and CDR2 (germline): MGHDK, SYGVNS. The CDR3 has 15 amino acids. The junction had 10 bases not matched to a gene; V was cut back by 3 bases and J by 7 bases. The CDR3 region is CASSDPGQGTGEQYF. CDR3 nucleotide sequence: TGTGCCAGCAGTGATCCCGGACAGGGGACGGGAGAGCAGTACTTC.

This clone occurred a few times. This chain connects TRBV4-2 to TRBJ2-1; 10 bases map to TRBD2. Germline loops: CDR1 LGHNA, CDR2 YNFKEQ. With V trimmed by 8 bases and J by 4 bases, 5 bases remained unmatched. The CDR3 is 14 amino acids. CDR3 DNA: TGTGCCAGCCTCTCTAGCGGGAGTTACAATGAGCAGTTCTTC. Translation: CASLSSGSYNEQFF.

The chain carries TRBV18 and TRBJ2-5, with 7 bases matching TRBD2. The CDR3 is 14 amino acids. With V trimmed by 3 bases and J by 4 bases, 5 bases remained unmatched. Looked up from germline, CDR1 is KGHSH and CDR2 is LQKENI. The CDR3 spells CASSPLGGTETQYF. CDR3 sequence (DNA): TGTGCCAGCTCACCCCTGGGAGGGACAGAGACCCAGTACTTC.

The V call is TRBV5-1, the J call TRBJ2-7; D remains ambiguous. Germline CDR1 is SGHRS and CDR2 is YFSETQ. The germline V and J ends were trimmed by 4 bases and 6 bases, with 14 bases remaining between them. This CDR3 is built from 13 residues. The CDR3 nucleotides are TGCGCCAGCAGCCCACTTTTCGGTGGCGAGCAGTACTTC. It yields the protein CASSPLFGGEQYF.

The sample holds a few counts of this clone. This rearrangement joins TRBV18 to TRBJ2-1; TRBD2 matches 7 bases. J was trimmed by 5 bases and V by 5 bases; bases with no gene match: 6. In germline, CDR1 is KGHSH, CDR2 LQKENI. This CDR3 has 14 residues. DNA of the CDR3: TGTGCCAGCTCATTTTCGGGGGGAAACAATGAGCAGTTCTTC. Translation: CASSFSGGNNEQFF.

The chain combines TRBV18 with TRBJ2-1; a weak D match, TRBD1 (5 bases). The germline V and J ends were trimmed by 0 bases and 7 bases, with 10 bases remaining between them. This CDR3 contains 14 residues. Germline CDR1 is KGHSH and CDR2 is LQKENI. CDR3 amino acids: CASSPPGRTNEQFF. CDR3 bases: TGTGCCAGCTCACCACCGGGGCGAACAAATGAGCAGTTCTTC.

CDR3 residues: CASSKDRGRSYEQYF. The CDR3 DNA reads as TGTGCCAGCAGCAAAGACAGGGGCCGATCCTACGAGCAGTACTTC. The chain has TRBV7-2 and TRBJ2-7, with 8 bases aligning to TRBD1. The CDR3 sequence is 15 residues long. Germline CDR1 is SGHTA and CDR2 is FQGNSA. The trim removed 5 bases at V and 1 base at J, leaving 7 bases unmatched.

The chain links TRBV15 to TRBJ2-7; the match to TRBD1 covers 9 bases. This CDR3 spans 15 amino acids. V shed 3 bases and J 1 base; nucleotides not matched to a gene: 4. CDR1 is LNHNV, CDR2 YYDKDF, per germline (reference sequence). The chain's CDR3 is CATSSDRGGSYEQYF. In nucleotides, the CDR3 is TGTGCCACCAGCAGCGACAGGGGGGGGTCCTACGAGCAGTACTTC.

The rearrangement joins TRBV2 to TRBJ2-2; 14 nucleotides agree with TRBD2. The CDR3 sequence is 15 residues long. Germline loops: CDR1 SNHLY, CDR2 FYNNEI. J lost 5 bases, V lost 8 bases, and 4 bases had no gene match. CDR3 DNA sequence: TGTGCCAGCCTTGGGACTAGCGGGAGTACCGGGGAGCTGTTTTTT. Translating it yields CASLGTSGSTGELFF. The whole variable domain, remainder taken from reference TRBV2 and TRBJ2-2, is EPEVTQTPSHQVTQMGQEVILRCVPISNHLYFYWYRQILGQKVEFLVSFYNNEISEKSEIFDDQFSVERPDGSNFTLKIRSTKLEDSAMYFCASLGTSGSTGELFFGEGSRLTVL.

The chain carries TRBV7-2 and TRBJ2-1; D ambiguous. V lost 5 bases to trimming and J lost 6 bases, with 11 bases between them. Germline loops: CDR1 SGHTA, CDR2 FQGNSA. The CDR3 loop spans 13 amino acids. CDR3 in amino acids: CASSPHSPNEQFF. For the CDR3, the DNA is TGTGCCAGCAGCCCTCACTCGCCCAATGAGCAGTTCTTC.

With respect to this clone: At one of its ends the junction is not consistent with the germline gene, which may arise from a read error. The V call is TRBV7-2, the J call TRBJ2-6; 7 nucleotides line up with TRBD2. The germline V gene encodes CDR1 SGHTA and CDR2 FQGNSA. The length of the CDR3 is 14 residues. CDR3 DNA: TGTGCCAGCAGGAGTCACCGGGGGGTCAACGTCCTGACTTTC. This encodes CASRSHRGVNVLTF.

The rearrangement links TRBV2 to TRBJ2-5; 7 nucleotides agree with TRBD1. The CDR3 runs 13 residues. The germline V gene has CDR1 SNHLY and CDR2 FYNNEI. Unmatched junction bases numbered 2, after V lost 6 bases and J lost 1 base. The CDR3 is CASRGQIQETQYF. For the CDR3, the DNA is TGTGCCAGCAGGGGACAGATCCAAGAGACCCAGTACTTC.

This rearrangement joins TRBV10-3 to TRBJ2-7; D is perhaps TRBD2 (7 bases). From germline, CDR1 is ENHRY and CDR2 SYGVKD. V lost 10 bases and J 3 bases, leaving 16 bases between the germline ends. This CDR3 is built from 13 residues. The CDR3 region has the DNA TGTGCCACGACCAAGGGGGAGGGCTACGAGCAGTACTTC. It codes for CATTKGEGYEQYF.

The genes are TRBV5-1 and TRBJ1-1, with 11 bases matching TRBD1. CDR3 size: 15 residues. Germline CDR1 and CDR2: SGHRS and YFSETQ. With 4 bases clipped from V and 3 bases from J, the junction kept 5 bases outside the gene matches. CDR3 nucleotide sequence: TGCGCCAGCAGCCTGTGGGGACAGGGGGACACTGAAGCTTTCTTT. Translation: CASSLWGQGDTEAFF. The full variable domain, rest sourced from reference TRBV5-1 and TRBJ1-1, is KAGVTQTPRYLIKTRGQQVTLSCSPISGHRSVSWYQQTPGQGLQFLFEYFSETQRNKGNFPGRFSGRQFSNSRSEMNVSTLELGDSALYLCASSLWGQGDTEAFFGQGTRLTVV.

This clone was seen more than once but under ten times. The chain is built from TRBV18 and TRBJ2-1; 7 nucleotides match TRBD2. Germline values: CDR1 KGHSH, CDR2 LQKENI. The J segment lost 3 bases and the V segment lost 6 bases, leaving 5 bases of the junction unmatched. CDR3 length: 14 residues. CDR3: CASSPGTIYNEQFF. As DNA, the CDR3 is TGTGCCAGCTCCCCAGGGACTATCTACAATGAGCAGTTCTTC.

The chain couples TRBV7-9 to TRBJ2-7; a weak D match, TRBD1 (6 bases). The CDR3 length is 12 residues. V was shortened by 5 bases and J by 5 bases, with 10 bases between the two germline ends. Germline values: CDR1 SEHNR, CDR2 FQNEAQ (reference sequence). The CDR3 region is CASSQDSDEQYF. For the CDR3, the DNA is TGTGCCAGCAGCCAGGACAGTGACGAGCAGTACTTC.

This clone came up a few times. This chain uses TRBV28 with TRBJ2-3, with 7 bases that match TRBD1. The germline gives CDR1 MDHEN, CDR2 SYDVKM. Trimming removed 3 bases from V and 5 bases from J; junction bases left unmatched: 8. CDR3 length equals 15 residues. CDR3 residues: CASSFGTDILDTQYF. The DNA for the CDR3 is TGTGCCAGCAGTTTCGGGACAGATATTTTAGATACGCAGTATTTT. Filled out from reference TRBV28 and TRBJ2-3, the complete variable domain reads DVKVTQSSRYLVKRTGEKVFLECVQDMDHENMFWYRQDPGLGLRLIYFSYDVKMKEKGDIPEGYSVSREKKERFSLILESASTNQTSMYLCASSFGTDILDTQYFGPGTRLTVL.